The rows below give T cell receptor beta chains drawn from one sample of a study of human T cells and chemical hapten exposure. TCRdb called the RACE reads again in MiXCR, with one record for every CDR3 protein. There are more than 55,000 distinct CDR3 sequences in the sample; around 11% occur only once, and 3% to 4.5% lies in the top ten. The sample here was whole blood, taken in connection with sensitization to the hapten diphenylcyclopropenone (DPC). The receptor set was obtained from a woman aged 40 to 55 with alopecia areata. Some clones in this sample may be carry-over from other donors' samples. The CDR3 runs from the conserved cysteine through the conserved F or W. Fields, in order: CDR3 length, clone size, D gene, V gene, J gene, CDR3 DNA, CDR3 protein. The D gene is left open where the match is weak. Size is stated for part of the rows, as once, few or many counts, or as a class when the clone is expanded.

cdr3_length: 15
clone_size: many
d_call: TRBD2
v_call: TRBV7-2
j_call: TRBJ2-5
cdr3_nt: TGTGCCAGCAGCCTACTAGCGGGGGGGAGAGAGACCCAGTACTTC
cdr3_aa: CASSLLAGGRETQYF

cdr3_length: 13
clone_size: many
d_call: TRBD1
v_call: TRBV30
j_call: TRBJ1-2
cdr3_nt: TGTACTATCGACAGGGGAGAAGACTATGGCTACACCTTC
cdr3_aa: CTIDRGEDYGYTF

cdr3_length: 17
clone_size: many
d_call: -
v_call: TRBV18
j_call: TRBJ2-5
cdr3_nt: TGTGCCAGCTCACCACCGTTCGCAGGGAGTCTCCGGGAGACCCAGTACTTC
cdr3_aa: CASSPPFAGSLRETQYF

cdr3_length: 14
clone_size: few
d_call: TRBD2
v_call: TRBV27
j_call: TRBJ2-5
cdr3_nt: TGTGCCAGCAGCCGGCGGACTAGTGCGGAGACCCAGTACTTC
cdr3_aa: CASSRRTSAETQYF

cdr3_length: 18
clone_size: few
d_call: TRBD2
v_call: TRBV2
j_call: TRBJ2-2
cdr3_nt: TGTGCCAGCAGTGAAAGGGACGCGGGGGCGGGAGGAACCGGGGAGCTGTTTTTT
cdr3_aa: CASSERDAGAGGTGELFF

cdr3_length: 15
clone_size: -
d_call: -
v_call: TRBV7-9
j_call: TRBJ1-1
cdr3_nt: TGTGCCAGCAGCTTACTTGGGACATCGGGGACTGAAGCTTTCTTT
cdr3_aa: CASSLLGTSGTEAFF

cdr3_length: 13
clone_size: -
d_call: -
v_call: TRBV18
j_call: TRBJ2-7
cdr3_nt: TGTGCCAGCTCAGGTCTACCCCTTGGCGAGCAGTACTTC
cdr3_aa: CASSGLPLGEQYF

cdr3_length: 17
clone_size: many
d_call: TRBD2
v_call: TRBV11-2
j_call: TRBJ2-3
cdr3_nt: TGTGCCAGCAGCTTAGCTCCAGCGGGAGTTCATTCAGATACGCAGTATTTT
cdr3_aa: CASSLAPAGVHSDTQYF

cdr3_length: 11
clone_size: many
d_call: TRBD2
v_call: TRBV29-1
j_call: TRBJ2-7
cdr3_nt: TGCAGCGGGACTAGCGGCTACGAGCAGTACTTC
cdr3_aa: CSGTSGYEQYF

cdr3_length: 16
clone_size: -
d_call: -
v_call: TRBV7-6
j_call: TRBJ1-1
cdr3_nt: TGTGCCAGCAGCCCGCTGAGCGCCCCGGAGAACACTGAAGCTTTCTTT
cdr3_aa: CASSPLSAPENTEAFF

cdr3_length: 12
clone_size: -
d_call: -
v_call: TRBV29-1
j_call: TRBJ1-1
cdr3_nt: TGCAGCGTTGGAAGGGCCGGGACTGAAGCTTTCTTT
cdr3_aa: CSVGRAGTEAFF

cdr3_length: 12
clone_size: -
d_call: -
v_call: TRBV6-6
j_call: TRBJ1-1
cdr3_nt: TGTGCCAGCAGTTGGGGGCCCGGGGAAGCTTTCTTT
cdr3_aa: CASSWGPGEAFF

cdr3_length: 18
clone_size: many
d_call: TRBD2
v_call: TRBV7-2
j_call: TRBJ2-2
cdr3_nt: TGTGCCAGCAGCTTAGCGCCCTCGGGACTAGCAGGGACCGGGGAGCTGTTTTTT
cdr3_aa: CASSLAPSGLAGTGELFF

cdr3_length: 18
clone_size: few
d_call: TRBD2
v_call: TRBV7-9
j_call: TRBJ2-1
cdr3_nt: TGTGCCAGCAGCTTACCCACTAGCGGGGGACTCACCTACAATGAGCAGTTCTTC
cdr3_aa: CASSLPTSGGLTYNEQFF

cdr3_length: 15
clone_size: many
d_call: -
v_call: TRBV7-2
j_call: TRBJ2-1
cdr3_nt: TGTGCCAGCAGCTCACGGCCAACAAGTTACAATGAGCAGTTCTTC
cdr3_aa: CASSSRPTSYNEQFF

cdr3_length: 12
clone_size: many
d_call: TRBD1
v_call: TRBV11-2
j_call: TRBJ2-7
cdr3_nt: TGTGCCAGCAGCTTAGACGGGACAGAAACGTTATTC
cdr3_aa: CASSLDGTETLF

cdr3_length: 13
clone_size: many
d_call: -
v_call: TRBV20-1
j_call: TRBJ2-7
cdr3_nt: TGCAGTGCTAGCCGGCTGAACAACTACGAGCAGTACTTC
cdr3_aa: CSASRLNNYEQYF

cdr3_length: 14
clone_size: many
d_call: TRBD1
v_call: TRBV7-9
j_call: TRBJ2-7
cdr3_nt: TGTGCCAGCAGTCCGGGACAGGGTAATTCAGGGCAGTACTTC
cdr3_aa: CASSPGQGNSGQYF

cdr3_length: 17
clone_size: many
d_call: TRBD2
v_call: TRBV5-4
j_call: TRBJ2-1
cdr3_nt: TGTGCCAGCAGCCCCGGGACTAGCGGGGGAGTGTACAATGAGCAGTTCTTC
cdr3_aa: CASSPGTSGGVYNEQFF

cdr3_length: 13
clone_size: few
d_call: -
v_call: TRBV7-3
j_call: TRBJ1-1
cdr3_nt: TGTGCCAGCAGCAGACAAGTGAACACTGAAGCTTTCTTT
cdr3_aa: CASSRQVNTEAFF

cdr3_length: 14
clone_size: few
d_call: -
v_call: TRBV6-2/TRBV6-3
j_call: TRBJ2-7
cdr3_nt: TGTGCCAGCATCGCCTCGGGGGTGGCCTACGAGCAGTACTTC
cdr3_aa: CASIASGVAYEQYF

cdr3_length: 14
clone_size: many
d_call: -
v_call: TRBV19
j_call: TRBJ1-1
cdr3_nt: TGTGCCAGTAGCACGGGGGGACCCCCGGTTGAAGCTTTCTTT
cdr3_aa: CASSTGGPPVEAFF